This T cell receptor beta chain was obtained from a study of high-grade serous ovarian cancer treatment subgroups. Study-wide context: Mean per sample: around 14,000 reads, around 7,300 unique TCR beta rearrangements.

The CDR3 has 17 residues. Trimming at V came to 5 bases and at J to 4 bases, leaving 14 bases not matched to a gene. CDR1 and CDR2 from the germline V gene are LNHDA and SQIVND (reference sequence). The tumor samples were collected prior to definitive surgery or chemotherapy. TCRdb's copy holds only in-frame clones and misses some; the assay was immunoSEQ multiplex PCR. Of 9,600 or so clones listed, roughly 70% are singletons. General observations from the study: Same-patient tumor repertoires overlapped at roughly 0.095 to 0.8; different patients barely overlapped. Higher neoantigen levels went with greater TCR clonal relatedness.

As for this clone: No antigen is known for it.

The specimen was tumor tissue. This rearrangement joins TRBV19 to TRBJ2-5; 9 positions agree with TRBD1. The sequence was collected from a human donor with high-grade serous ovarian cancer. CDR3 bases: TGTGCCAGTAGTCCAAGGGTGCCGGGACAGGGCGTAGAGACCCAGTACTTC. Its translation: CASSPRVPGQGVETQYF.